The T cell receptor beta chain described here comes from a study of blood T cell repertoires in COVID-19 (dated by TCRdb to about 2020). Background on the whole study: Samples from collaborators originated in the United States, Italy and Spain and spanned both the acute and convalescent phases of COVID-19. The prospective study material was composed of cDNA or gDNA derived from T cells, B-cell-depleted T cells, or PBMCs. Deeply sampled blood TCRbeta repertoires from subjects exposed to, actively infected with, or recovered from COVID-19 were included in the dataset. The repertoires were released in a freely available public database meant as a resource for research on the immune response to SARS-CoV-2. Samples came from the ongoing ImmuneRACE study (first 160 participants) plus 1,254 subjects from 6 global collaborators. A de-identified subject ID, COVID-19 status, age in years and sex were almost always included in the sample metadata. Where HLA class I and class II types were available, the types were taken from metadata supplied by the sample provider, not from assay-based typing.

Summary of the overall study and its limitations: Clinical and demographic metadata were provided uncurated, with the amount varying by source and participant.

Comment on this clone: Its target antigen remains unknown. No base quality information exists; no much larger clone differs at one position.

TCRbeta CDR3 regions were amplified from genomic DNA by means of the immunoSEQ Assay, a bias-controlled multiplex PCR. The authors processed their data as follows. The number of nucleated cells in each sample was estimated by amplification of reference gene primers within the assay. Sequence reads were collapsed and filtered to measure the absolute abundance of every unique TCRbeta CDR3 rearrangement. For each sample, productive Simpson clonality was calculated as the square root of Simpson's diversity index over productive rearrangements. TCRdb took this table from immuneACCESS and kept in-frame rearrangements with V and J called. Such tables lack part of the clones; where checked against another copy, unresolved V genes explain under half of the gap, and the rest is unexplained. The V and J calls and clone size come from that table; D and trimming were worked out from the DNA. For this sample there are 7,500 to 8,500 clones; roughly 70% appear just once. The ten most abundant clones make up 17% of the sample.

After removal of 3 bases from V and 6 bases from J, the junction retains 6 bases not matched to a gene. Inclusive of the bounding cysteine and phenylalanine, the CDR3 is 14 residues long. The retained sequence is limited to the CDR3, 42 bases, with the frame set at the first base. CDR1 and CDR2 (MNHEY, SMNVEV) derive from the germline V gene (reference sequence). The collaborating institutions used their own protocols to collect whole blood in K2EDTA tubes. Collaborator samples were shipped for TCRbeta analysis as frozen whole blood, isolated PBMCs, or DNA extracted from either sample type. What was sequenced was peripheral blood. This clonotype was obtained from a human donor in a cohort sampled during active COVID-19. The V and J genes are TRBV27 and TRBJ1-2, and TRBD1 matches 8 of the central bases. The CDR3: CASSFLGTGNGYTF. The DNA sequence is TGTGCCAGCAGTTTTCTTGGGACAGGAAATGGCTACACCTTC.